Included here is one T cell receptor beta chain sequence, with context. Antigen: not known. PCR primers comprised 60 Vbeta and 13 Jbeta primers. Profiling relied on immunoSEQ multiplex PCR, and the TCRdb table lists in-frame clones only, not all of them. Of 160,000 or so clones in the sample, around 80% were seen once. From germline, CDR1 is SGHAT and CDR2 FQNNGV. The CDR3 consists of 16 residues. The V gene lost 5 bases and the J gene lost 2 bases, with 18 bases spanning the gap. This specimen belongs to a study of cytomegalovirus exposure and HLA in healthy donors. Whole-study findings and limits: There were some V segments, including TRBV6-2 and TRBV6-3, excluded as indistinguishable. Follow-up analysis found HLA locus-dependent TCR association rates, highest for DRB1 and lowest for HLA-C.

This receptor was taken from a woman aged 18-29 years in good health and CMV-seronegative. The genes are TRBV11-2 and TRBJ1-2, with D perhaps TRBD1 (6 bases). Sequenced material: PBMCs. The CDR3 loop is CASSVWWGQGNYGYTF. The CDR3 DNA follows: TGTGCCAGCAGCGTTTGGTGGGGGCAGGGGAACTATGGCTACACCTTC.